This entry lists 5 T cell receptor beta chains sequenced from one sample in a study of T cell clones after liver transplantation (dated by TCRdb to the late 2010s). Receptor libraries were prepared by the immunoSEQ multiplex PCR assay. TCRdb retrieved this table from immuneACCESS and kept in-frame rearrangements only. Not all clones are present; in checked studies, unresolved V genes account for under half, and no reason is known for the remainder. The sample profile shows some 110,000 clones; approximately 90% of them were found once. Of the sample, approximately 0.84% is held by the ten largest clones. The sample here was CD4+ T cells from blood, taken 12 months after liver transplant. The receptors originated from a human patient who received a liver transplant. Because of the transplant, the T cells may be the graft donor's rather than the patient's own.

This chain uses TRBV9 with TRBJ1-4; D gene uncertain. The CDR3 spans 16 residues. From germline, CDR1 is SGDLS and CDR2 YYNGEE. V was pared by 0 bases and J by 0 bases, with 9 bases between. The CDR3 coding sequence is TGTGCCAGCAGCGTAGGGCCAGCCCCAACTAATGAAAAACTGTTTTTT. This gives the protein CASSVGPAPTNEKLFF.

The rearrangement uses TRBV18 and TRBJ2-1; 9 bases fit TRBD2. CDR1 is KGHSH and CDR2 is LQKENI in the germline V gene. The CDR3 runs 15 residues. Unmatched junction bases numbered 4, after V lost 2 bases and J lost 5 bases. The CDR3: CASSPTLAGHNEQFF. As DNA, the CDR3 is TGTGCCAGCTCACCAACCCTAGCGGGACACAATGAGCAGTTCTTC.

The gene calls are TRBV18 and TRBJ2-2, with D hard to call. This CDR3 comprises 12 residues. Germline CDR1 reads KGHSH; CDR2 reads LQKENI. The V gene lost 2 bases and the J gene lost 6 bases, with 4 bases spanning the gap. Here the CDR3 reads CASSPSAGELFF. Here the CDR3 DNA reads TGTGCCAGCTCACCATCGGCCGGGGAGCTGTTTTTT.

The CDR3 sequence: CASSYPSSHEQYF. CDR3 coding DNA: TGTGCCAGCAGCTACCCTTCTAGCCACGAGCAGTACTTC. The chain has TRBV5-4 and TRBJ2-7, with a weak D call TRBD2 (5 bases). In germline, CDR1 is SGHNT, CDR2 YYREEE (reference sequence). The CDR3 is 13 residues long. The ends were cut back, 3 bases at V and 5 bases at J, with 12 bases in the middle. The complete variable domain, with remaining parts taken from reference TRBV5-4 and TRBJ2-7, reads ETGVTQSPTHLIKTRGQQVTLRCSSQSGHNTVSWYQQALGQGPQFIFQYYREEENGRGNFPPRFSGLQFPNYSSELNVNALELDDSALYLCASSYPSSHEQYFGPGTRLTVT.

The rearrangement links TRBV19 to TRBJ1-1; TRBD1 agrees at 8 bases. This CDR3 is 19 amino acids long. Trimming at V came to 0 bases and at J to 1 base, leaving 13 bases not matched to a gene. Germline values: CDR1 LNHDA, CDR2 SQIVND (reference sequence). The CDR3 DNA sequence: TGTGCCAGTAGTATAGAATCCGGACAGGGTGTGTGGGCGAACACTGAAGCTTTCTTT. It translates to CASSIESGQGVWANTEAFF.